This T cell receptor (beta chain) appears in the sequencing data of a study of T cells in Graves' hyperthyroidism and ophthalmopathy. Findings and limits, study-wide: Ophthalmopathy was separated from stable hyperthyroidism by a 13 V-J model.

Exclusion of a patient resulted from uncontrolled infection, other autoimmune disease, pregnancy or lactation. This clonotype was seen many times. No antigen is known for it. Germline CDR1 reads SGHRS; CDR2 reads YFSETQ. Trimming cost V 4 bases and J 2 bases, with 12 bases left between them. CDR3 length equals 14 residues. TCR beta CDR3 regions were amplified from RNA. The HTBI primer set was used in a first-round RT-PCR of the TCR CDR3. MiXCR was run by TCRdb on the multiplex PCR reads, yielding one entry per CDR3 protein. The sample comprises some 350,000 distinct CDR3 sequences, about 18% of which are singletons, and 3% to 4% rests with the top ten.

The sample was blood. The sequence was obtained from a woman in her late teens or twenties with Graves' hyperthyroidism. The rearrangement joins TRBV5-1 to TRBJ2-5; TRBD2 is a possible D gene (6 bases). CDR3 DNA sequence: TGCGCCAGCAGCCCCGGGACTGTGCAAGAGACCCAGTACTTC. This gives the protein CASSPGTVQETQYF.